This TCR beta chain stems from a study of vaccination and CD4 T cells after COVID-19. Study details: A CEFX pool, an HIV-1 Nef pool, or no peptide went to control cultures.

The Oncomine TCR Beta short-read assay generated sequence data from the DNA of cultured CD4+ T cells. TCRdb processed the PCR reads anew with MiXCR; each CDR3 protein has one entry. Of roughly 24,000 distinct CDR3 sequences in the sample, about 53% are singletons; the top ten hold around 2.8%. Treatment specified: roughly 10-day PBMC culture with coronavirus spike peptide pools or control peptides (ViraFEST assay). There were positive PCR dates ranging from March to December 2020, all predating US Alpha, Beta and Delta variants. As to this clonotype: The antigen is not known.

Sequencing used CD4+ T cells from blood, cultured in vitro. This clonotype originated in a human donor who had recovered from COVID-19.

CDR3 in amino acids: CASSILDGNYGYTF. The CDR3 DNA sequence: TGTGCCAGTAGTATACTGGACGGGAACTATGGCTACACCTTC. The V and J genes are TRBV19 and TRBJ1-2; D not certain. Looked up from germline, CDR1 is LNHDA and CDR2 is SQIVND (reference sequence). Trimming pared 2 bases from V and 2 bases from J, leaving 9 bases between. The CDR3 spans 14 residues.